The entry below describes one TCR beta chain. This clone came up a few times. Its specific antigen is unknown. One base away there is no much larger clone; base qualities are not given. The CDR3 measures 12 amino acids from cysteine to phenylalanine. The entry retains the CDR3 DNA only, 36 bases that are in frame from base 1. The germline V gene specifies SQVTM as CDR1 and ANQGSEA as CDR2. V drops 5 bases and J drops 2 bases, leaving 9 bases in between. These data belong to a study of vaccination effects on CD4 cells after COVID-19 (dated 2022 in TCRdb). With respect to the entire study: The ViraFEST assay stimulated PBMC with viral peptide pools and then used TCR sequencing to identify antigen-specific CD4+ T cell clonotypes by expansion. Samples were taken from three convalescent patients early (day +14) and late (day +241, +227, +161 respectively) after vaccination. Post-vaccine samples across the study were collected a median of 72 days after the second dose, with a range of 14 to 241. Each well held 1.5 million to 2.5 million PBMC cultured in IMDM containing around 5% human AB serum, roughly 10 IU/ml IL-2 and gentamicin, along with roughly 10 ug/ml peptides. SARS-CoV-2 spike-specific CD4+ TCR repertoires from before and after mRNA vaccination were compared in COVID-19 convalescent patients and in infection-naive vaccine recipients. A total of roughly 9 COVID-19 convalescent patients and several SARS-CoV-2-naive healthy vaccine recipients were included in the full study. The Oncomine TCR Beta short-read assay on an Illumina iSeq 100 was used to sequence cultures from other donors in the study.

After approximately 11 days of culture, CD4+ T cells were isolated with the EasySep CD4+ T cell isolation kit. Convalescent patients had PCR-confirmed SARS-CoV-2 infection between March and December 2020, before Alpha, Beta and Delta variants emerged in the United States. Two doses of either the BNT162b2 or the mRNA-1273 mRNA SARS-CoV-2 vaccine were administered to participants. Half of the culture medium was replaced with fresh IL-2-containing medium on days 3 and 7. Each peptide stimulation condition was cultured in triplicate wells unless otherwise noted. Using Ficoll-Paque Plus gradient centrifugation, PBMC were separated from whole blood and then either used fresh or cryopreserved at -140C. Genomic DNA was extracted from cultured CD4+ T cells with the QIAamp micro DNA kit. Summary of the overall study and its limitations: Only a small number of convalescent patients were included, and no early post-infection timepoints were available, which limited the study. Marked clonal contraction was observed in both infection-induced and vaccine-induced clones at late post-vaccination timepoints, consistent with waning T cell responses. In convalescent patients, the post-vaccine spike-reactive repertoire consisted mainly of new vaccine-induced clones, largely distinct from infection-induced clones.

The protocol used for the library was the immunoSEQ multiplex PCR assay. DNA from the CD4+ T cells that had been cultured and isolated underwent TCR beta CDR3 sequencing. The authors processed their data as follows. Non-productive TCR sequences were removed, reads were trimmed to the CDR3 region, and CDR3s of at least 7 amino acids were retained. Antigen-specific clonotypes were identified using the MANAFEST web app by comparison of expansion in peptide wells against reference cultures. To count as positive, a clone had to show expansion at FDR<0.05 compared with the reference and with all other wells, an odds ratio above 5, and a frequency above 0.1% in two replicate wells. A clonotype was defined as cross-reactive if the clonotype was significantly expanded both in SARS-CoV-2 spike wells and in at least one common cold coronavirus spike condition. Levenshtein distance calculated with the stringdist R package was used to assess CDR3 similarity, and unrooted trees were constructed with ape in R 3.6.1. Here the immuneACCESS table is served through TCRdb, limited to in-frame sequences with V and J called. Missing clones are a known gap in these copies; in checked studies unresolved V genes cover under half, and the rest lacks a known reason. V, J and clone size reflect that table, while D and trimming were determined from the DNA. Recorded for this sample are 30,000 to 40,000 clones; around 79% of them occurred a single time. Clones ranked in the top ten supply about 7.1% of the sample.

This TCR derives from a human donor who had a prior SARS-CoV-2 infection. Recombination linked TRBV29-1 to TRBJ1-2, with the D gene not clear enough to name. The sequenced sample was CD4+ T cells from PBMCs cultured without peptide, obtained after COVID-19 vaccination. CDR3 reads: CSVITGNYGYTF. The sequenced DNA is TGCAGCGTTATAACGGGAAACTATGGCTACACCTTC.